This entry features one TCR beta chain sequence. The CDR3 extends over 16 amino acids. V gave up 4 bases and J gave up 2 bases; unmatched junction bases: 7. Germline V CDR1 and CDR2: SGHDN, FVKESK. The record originates from a study of blood T cell repertoires in COVID-19. At the level of the study: Specimens from acute and convalescent COVID-19 originated in the United States, Italy and Spain. PBMCs, B-cell-depleted T cells, or T cells were the source of the cDNA or gDNA that made up the material.

Per the authors' pipeline: Quantification of nucleated cells was approximated via reference gene primer amplification. The data were produced by immunoSEQ multiplex PCR, yet TCRdb's version contains in-frame clones alone and is incomplete. V, J and clone size derive from that table, while D and trimming were established from the DNA sequence. The data contain more than 85,000 clones, about four fifths of them seen just once; the ten biggest clones take up approximately 15%. The sequence came from a woman of 80 years or more with acute or convalescent COVID-19. The rearrangement joins TRBV14 to TRBJ2-1; 8 bases map to TRBD2. The specimen sequenced was peripheral blood. CDR3 DNA sequence: TGTGCCAGCAGCCCCCAGGGCGGGGGGCCCTACAATGAGCAGTTCTTC. This gives the protein CASSPQGGGPYNEQFF. Together with reference TRBV14 and TRBJ2-1, the CDR3 gives the full variable domain: EAGVTQFPSHSVIEKGQTVTLRCDPISGHDNLYWYRRVMGKEIKFLLHFVKESKQDESGMPNNRFLAERTGGTYSTLKVQPAELEDSGVYFCASSPQGGGPYNEQFFGPGTRLTVL.